The sequence of this T cell receptor beta chain was determined in a study of shared clonotypes between healthy human individuals. As for the study in general: Sampling drew on donors who were a couple of women and three men aged 18 to 49. The study used three CD4 naive, three CD4 memory, two CD8 naive and one CD8 memory plate per donor.

Study observations and caveats: A few donors had 5% to 6% of their naive CD4 clonotypes in common. Relative to memory subsets, naive subsets generally showed larger estimated richness.

A remark on this clone: Its antigen is undetermined.

With 5 bases clipped from V and 4 bases from J, the junction kept 4 bases outside the gene matches. Germline assignment: CDR1 SGHTA and CDR2 FQGNSA. The CDR3 totals 14 residues. Method: immunoSEQ multiplex PCR; TCRdb's copy keeps in-frame clones and lacks some. This table has about 1 million clones, about 76% appearing once. The receptor was isolated from a man in his late teens or twenties in good health. This chain links TRBV7-2 with TRBJ2-7; 11 bases align to TRBD2. The sample taken for sequencing was memory CD4+ T cells sorted from blood. Subset noted: CD45RA-negative fraction. The CDR3 DNA is TGTGCCAGCAGCATTAGCGGGAGGGGTTACGAGCAGTACTTC. Residues: CASSISGRGYEQYF.